Listed below are T cell receptor beta chains from one sample, sequenced in a study of cytomegalovirus exposure and HLA in healthy donors. The assay was immunoSEQ multiplex PCR, and TCRdb's table has in-frame clones only and misses some. The sample consists of about 150,000 clones, approximately 86% of them appearing once. The material sequenced was PBMCs. These receptors were obtained from a woman between 45 and 65 years old in good health and CMV-seropositive. Both conserved end residues are part of each CDR3. A D gene is named only where the DNA matches it firmly. Clone size is not always given. Where it is, it says once, few, many or a class for expanded clones.

TGCGCCAGCAGCCTGGCTTGGCAGGAAGGTTTCTACTACGAGCAGTACTTC	CASSLAWQEGFYYEQYF	NA	NA	TRBV4-1	TRBJ2-7
TGTGCCAGCAGCTTAAATGGCTGGGGGCAGACAACTAATGAAAAACTGTTTTTT	CASSLNGWGQTTNEKLFF	NA	once	TRBV7-9	TRBJ1-4
TGTGCCAGTGGTCAGGGGTCTGGGTCCATGAACACTGAAGCTTTCTTT	CASGQGSGSMNTEAFF	NA	NA	TRBV19	TRBJ1-1
TGTGCCGGCAGTGTAGAGGGATTGAGTGAGCAGTTCTTC	CAGSVEGLSEQFF	NA	NA	TRBV6-1	TRBJ2-1
TGTGCCAGCAGCTTAGTGGCGGGGGCGGGCACTGAAGCTTTCTTT	CASSLVAGAGTEAFF	NA	NA	TRBV11-2	TRBJ1-1
TGTGCCAGCAGCCCGAAGACCGGGACTAGAGGGCCCAGCACCGGGGAGCTGTTTTTT	CASSPKTGTRGPSTGELFF	TRBD2	NA	TRBV7-9	TRBJ2-2
TGCGCCAGCAGCCAAGGGGCTTTGGACACTGAAGCTTTCTTT	CASSQGALDTEAFF	NA	few	TRBV4-3	TRBJ1-1
TGTGCCAGTAGTATACGCGGGACAGGGAGGACGTTCGAGGAGCAGTACTTC	CASSIRGTGRTFEEQYF	TRBD1	NA	TRBV19	TRBJ2-7
TGTGCTAGTGGTTTGGTACAGGGGGGCTGGAACACCGGGGAGCTGTTTTTT	CASGLVQGGWNTGELFF	TRBD1	NA	TRBV12-5	TRBJ2-2
TGTGCCAGCAGCTCCGGGACAGGGGGCGCCTTTAATGAAAAACTGTTTTTT	CASSSGTGGAFNEKLFF	TRBD1	NA	TRBV7-9	TRBJ1-4
TGTGCCAGCAGTTACGCCCAGGGTCTTGAAAAACTGTTTTTT	CASSYAQGLEKLFF	NA	NA	TRBV6-6	TRBJ1-4
TGTGCCAGTAGTATCAGGGCTAGCGGGGGGTACGAGCAGTACTTC	CASSIRASGGYEQYF	TRBD2	NA	TRBV19	TRBJ2-7
TGTGCCAGTAGTATCCCGACGCGGATGACTAGCACAGATACGCAGTATTTT	CASSIPTRMTSTDTQYF	NA	once	TRBV19	TRBJ2-3
TGTGCCAGCAGCTCCCCGGGGACAGGGGGAGAGCAGTACTTC	CASSSPGTGGEQYF	TRBD1	NA	TRBV5-4	TRBJ2-7
TGCAGCGTCGAAGTGGGGGCGGGAGGCATTCAGTACTTC	CSVEVGAGGIQYF	TRBD2	once	TRBV29-1	TRBJ2-4
TGCGCCAGCAGCTCGAATCAAGTTGGGGCAGTCGGAAACACCATATATTTT	CASSSNQVGAVGNTIYF	NA	few	TRBV5-1	TRBJ1-3
TGTGCCAGCAGCGTAGTAGCGGGGCTAAGCACAGATACGCAGTATTTT	CASSVVAGLSTDTQYF	TRBD2	NA	TRBV9	TRBJ2-3
TGTGCCAGCAGCTTGAACGTGCCAGACAAAAATGGCTACACCTTC	CASSLNVPDKNGYTF	NA	NA	TRBV5-6	TRBJ1-2
TGTGCCAGCAGCGAAACGGGGTACGAGCAGTACTTC	CASSETGYEQYF	NA	NA	TRBV7-8	TRBJ2-7
TGCAGCGTTGGTAGCGGGGGGGCGGGGGAGACCCAGTACTTC	CSVGSGGAGETQYF	TRBD2	NA	TRBV29-1	TRBJ2-5
TGTGCCTGGACCCACCGGACACCCATCGGTGAGCAGTTCTTC	CAWTHRTPIGEQFF	NA	NA	TRBV30	TRBJ2-1
TGCAGCGTCGCTTCAGGCACAGATACGCAGTATTTT	CSVASGTDTQYF	NA	NA	TRBV29-1	TRBJ2-3
TGTGCCTGGAGTGACGGGGCTGAAGCTTTCTTT	CAWSDGAEAFF	NA	NA	TRBV30	TRBJ1-1
TGCAGCGTTGGGTTAGGACAGTCTGGAAACACCATATATTTT	CSVGLGQSGNTIYF	NA	NA	TRBV29-1	TRBJ1-3
TGTGCCAGCAGTTTGGGGACTAGAACAGATACGCAGTATTTT	CASSLGTRTDTQYF	TRBD2	NA	TRBV27	TRBJ2-3
TGTGCCAGCTCACCGGTCAGGGATCAGCCCCAGCATTTT	CASSPVRDQPQHF	NA	few	TRBV18	TRBJ1-5
TGTGCCATCGGGGACAGGGGGAGGAACACTGAAGCTTTCTTT	CAIGDRGRNTEAFF	TRBD1	once	TRBV10-3	TRBJ1-1
TGTGCCAGCACCGAAGGAGCAGTTGGGTCCTACGAGCAGTACTTC	CASTEGAVGSYEQYF	NA	few	TRBV2	TRBJ2-7
TGCAGCGTTGATTACCAGGGGGATGGCTACACCTTC	CSVDYQGDGYTF	TRBD1	NA	TRBV29-1	TRBJ1-2
TGTGCCAGTAGTGGAGGCATAACGAACACTGAAGCTTTCTTT	CASSGGITNTEAFF	NA	NA	TRBV19	TRBJ1-1
TGTGCCAGCAGTTATACAGGGGTAAAACAGTTCTTC	CASSYTGVKQFF	TRBD1	NA	TRBV2	TRBJ2-1
TGTGCCAGCAGTGACAAGCGGGGGGGCACAGATACGCAGTATTTT	CASSDKRGGTDTQYF	TRBD2	NA	TRBV6-4	TRBJ2-3
TGTGCCAGCAGTTCCACAGGGGGCAACTACGAGCAGTACTTC	CASSSTGGNYEQYF	TRBD1	NA	TRBV27	TRBJ2-7
TGCGCCAGCAGTGTTAGTTCATCCCCCGTCTACGAGCAGTACTTC	CASSVSSSPVYEQYF	NA	NA	TRBV5-1	TRBJ2-7
TGTGCCAGCAGCCGGGACAGGGGTTTAGGTGAGCAGTTCTTC	CASSRDRGLGEQFF	TRBD1	NA	TRBV7-6	TRBJ2-1
TGTGCCAGCAGTGTGGACAGGGGATTTAATTCACCCCTCCACTTT	CASSVDRGFNSPLHF	TRBD1	NA	TRBV6-1	TRBJ1-6
TGCGCCAGCAGCCTTGGGTTAGGGAGCTCCTACAATGAGCAGTTCTTC	CASSLGLGSSYNEQFF	NA	NA	TRBV5-1	TRBJ2-1
TGTGCCAGCAGCTTGGCTCTAGCGGGGGGGCCGGGAGAGCAGTTCTTC	CASSLALAGGPGEQFF	TRBD2	NA	TRBV5-4	TRBJ2-1
TGTGCCAGCAGATCGCAGGGGGCCATAAATGAAAAACTGTTTTTT	CASRSQGAINEKLFF	TRBD1	NA	TRBV6-6	TRBJ1-4
TGTGCCAGTAGTATTAACAGGGCAACTGAAGCTTTCTTT	CASSINRATEAFF	NA	NA	TRBV19	TRBJ1-1
TGTGCCAGCAGCGCCAGGGTTCCCTACGAGCAGTACTTC	CASSARVPYEQYF	NA	few	TRBV5-6	TRBJ2-7
TGTGCCAGCAGCTTAGACAGGAGTACCCAAGAGACCCAGTACTTC	CASSLDRSTQETQYF	NA	NA	TRBV5-4	TRBJ2-5
TGTGCCGGCCTCCAGGGCGGTTCTGGGGCCAACGTCCTGACTTTC	CAGLQGGSGANVLTF	NA	NA	TRBV6-4	TRBJ2-6
TGTGCCTGGAGTTTCAGGGGGCCTTACGAGCAGTACTTC	CAWSFRGPYEQYF	TRBD1	once	TRBV30	TRBJ2-7
TGTGCCAGCAGCCCTGGGACACCTCAAGAGACCCAGTACTTC	CASSPGTPQETQYF	NA	NA	TRBV5-6	TRBJ2-5
TGTGCCACCAGCAGAGGGATAGCGGGGGCCTACAATGAGCAGTTCTTC	CATSRGIAGAYNEQFF	TRBD2	NA	TRBV15	TRBJ2-1
TGTGCCTGGAGTGACCCCCGACAGAGCTCCTACAATGAGCAGTTCTTC	CAWSDPRQSSYNEQFF	NA	NA	TRBV30	TRBJ2-1
TGTGCCAGCAGTGTCGCGGGGGGCTCCATCTACAATGAGCAGTTCTTC	CASSVAGGSIYNEQFF	TRBD2	NA	TRBV25-1	TRBJ2-1
TGTGCCAGCAGCTTAGGTGTAGGGGCCTCCTACGAGCAGTACTTC	CASSLGVGASYEQYF	NA	NA	TRBV13	TRBJ2-7
TGTGCCAGCAGTGGGACAGCCTCTGGAAACACCATATATTTT	CASSGTASGNTIYF	NA	NA	TRBV2	TRBJ1-3
TGCGCCAGCAGCTTGAATAGCGGGGTCACCGGGGAGCTGTTTTTT	CASSLNSGVTGELFF	TRBD2	NA	TRBV5-1	TRBJ2-2
TGTGCCACCAGCAGAGGCTCTCTCGGGTTTTACGAGCAGTACTTC	CATSRGSLGFYEQYF	NA	NA	TRBV15	TRBJ2-7
TGTGCCAGCAGCTCAGTTACCCGGACAGGGAACACCGGGGAGCTGTTTTTT	CASSSVTRTGNTGELFF	TRBD1	few	TRBV7-2	TRBJ2-2
TGCGCCAGCAGCCAAGATGGCAGGGGAAATGGCTACACCTTC	CASSQDGRGNGYTF	NA	once	TRBV4-1	TRBJ1-2
TGTGCCAGCATGAACGAGGGGAGGAATCAGCCCCAGCATTTT	CASMNEGRNQPQHF	NA	NA	TRBV6-5	TRBJ1-5
TGCGCCAGCAGCTTGGCGGCCAATGAGGACACCCTAGCCAAAAACATTCAGTACTTC	CASSLAANEDTLAKNIQYF	NA	NA	TRBV5-1	TRBJ2-4
TGTGCCAGTTCTTACAGGAACACTGAAGCTTTCTTT	CASSYRNTEAFF	NA	NA	TRBV19	TRBJ1-1